The next 20 T cell receptor beta chains were all read from a single sample in a study of blood T cell repertoires in COVID-19. Profiling relied on immunoSEQ multiplex PCR, and the TCRdb table lists in-frame clones only, not all of them. The profile shows around 340,000 clones, around four fifths of them singletons. The sample taken for sequencing was peripheral blood. These receptors all stem from a man aged 25 to 40 with active or convalescent COVID-19.

The chain has TRBV10-3 and TRBJ2-4, with 10 nucleotides matching TRBD2. After removal of 4 bases from V and 3 bases from J, the junction contained 9 bases not matched to a gene. This CDR3 is 17 amino acids long. Germline assignment: CDR1 ENHRY and CDR2 SYGVKD. The CDR3 spells CAISVGSGGPYKNIQYF. The CDR3 DNA is TGTGCCATCAGTGTCGGTAGCGGGGGGCCCTACAAAAACATTCAGTACTTC.

The chain joins TRBV5-4 to TRBJ2-3; a weak D match, TRBD2 (5 bases). This CDR3 is 13 amino acids long. Trimming left V 4 bases short and J 9 bases short, with 15 bases between. The V gene's germline CDR1 is SGHNT and CDR2 YYREEE (reference sequence). The CDR3 reads CASSMVGSGTQYF. The CDR3 DNA reads as TGTGCCAGCAGCATGGTGGGCTCGGGGACGCAGTATTTT.

This rearrangement joins TRBV11-3 to TRBJ1-6, with unresolved D. Germline CDR1 and CDR2: SGHNT and YENEEA. V lost 4 bases and J 7 bases, leaving 2 bases between the germline ends. This CDR3 spans 11 amino acids. CDR3 in amino acids: CASSSNSPLHF. The CDR3 coding sequence is TGTGCCAGCAGCTCGAATTCACCCCTCCACTTT.

This sequence joins TRBV19 and TRBJ1-1; the D is unclear. Deletions cut 6 bases from V and 4 bases from J, with 12 bases between. CDR3 size: 13 residues. In germline, CDR1 is LNHDA, CDR2 SQIVND (reference sequence). In nucleotides, the CDR3 is TGTGCCAGTAGCATTACCCGAGGCACTGAAGCTTTCTTT. Its translation is CASSITRGTEAFF.

The gene calls are TRBV28 and TRBJ1-6; 10 nucleotides agree with TRBD1. Germline trimming cut 6 bases from V and 2 bases from J; bases unmatched to any gene: 10. The germline V gene has CDR1 MDHEN and CDR2 SYDVKM. The CDR3 spans 18 residues. DNA of the CDR3: TGTGCCAGCAGCCCCGACCGACAGGGGGCAACCTATAATTCACCCCTCCACTTT. It codes for CASSPDRQGATYNSPLHF.

The rearrangement links TRBV7-6 to TRBJ2-1; 7 nucleotides align to TRBD2. V was clipped by 3 bases and J by 4 bases; unmatched bases: 6. This CDR3 spans 15 amino acids. Germline assignment: CDR1 SGHVS and CDR2 FNYEAQ. CDR3 coding DNA: TGTGCCAGCAGCTTTAAGCGGGGAGGGTACAATGAGCAGTTCTTC. This gives the protein CASSFKRGGYNEQFF.

The chain combines TRBV23-1 with TRBJ2-7, with TRBD1 identical over 10 bases. TRBV23-1 is designated an ORF whose function remains uncertain. This CDR3 contains 19 residues. V was clipped by 3 bases and J by 0 bases; unmatched bases: 14. CDR3 nucleotides: TGCGCCAGCAGTCACCGACGCGACAGGGGGCCCCCCTCCTCCTACGAGCAGTACTTC. Translation gives CASSHRRDRGPPSSYEQYF.

This chain uses TRBV27 with TRBJ2-5, with 9 bases aligning to TRBD1. This CDR3 is built from 14 residues. CDR1 and CDR2 (germline): MNHEY, SMNVEV (reference sequence). The trim removed 5 bases at V and 5 bases at J, leaving 6 bases unmatched. The chain's CDR3 is CASSPPGTGETQYF. CDR3 DNA: TGTGCCAGCAGTCCCCCAGGGACAGGGGAGACCCAGTACTTC.

In DNA form, the CDR3 reads TGCGCCAGCAGCCGCGGAGTAGCGGGAGACCATAACAATGAGCAGTTCTTC. Protein: CASSRGVAGDHNNEQFF. V gene TRBV4-3 combines with J gene TRBJ2-1; 9 positions agree with TRBD2. Per the germline V gene, CDR1 is LGHNA and CDR2 is YSLEER. The CDR3 has 17 residues. V was pared by 4 bases and J by 5 bases, with 12 bases of the junction left unmatched.

The chain employs TRBV7-3 and TRBJ2-1; 10 positions agree with TRBD1. Trimming at V came to 4 bases and at J to 6 bases, leaving 6 bases not matched to a gene. The CDR3 has 15 amino acids. Germline assignment: CDR1 SGHTA and CDR2 FQGTGA. The CDR3 loop is CASSSRTGGGNEQFF. The CDR3 DNA reads TGTGCCAGCAGCTCACGGACAGGGGGTGGCAATGAGCAGTTCTTC.

This clone was seen just once. This chain connects TRBV5-6 to TRBJ2-1, with D hard to call. The CDR3 has 15 amino acids. Per germline, CDR1 SGHDT and CDR2 YYEEEE. Between the trimmed V and J ends, which lost 5 bases and 3 bases, there was a span of 15 bases. Here the CDR3 reads CASRIETDLYNEQFF. The CDR3 DNA sequence: TGTGCCAGCAGGATTGAGACTGATCTCTACAATGAGCAGTTCTTC.

The sample holds one count of this clone. J is TRBJ2-1 and V is TRBV7-9, with D possibly being TRBD2 (5 bases). Trimming took off 5 bases at V and 3 bases at J, with 8 bases between the two ends. Germline V gives CDR1 SEHNR, CDR2 FQNEAQ (reference sequence). The CDR3 length is 13 residues. CDR3 loop: CASSPDYYNEQFF. In nucleotides, the CDR3 is TGTGCCAGCAGCCCTGACTACTACAATGAGCAGTTCTTC.

This clone is a singleton in its sample. The same CDR3 arises from other DNA sequences in this sample as well. The chain joins TRBV7-2 to TRBJ1-2, with 8 bases matching TRBD1. V shed 0 bases and J 6 bases; nucleotides not matched to a gene: 3. Germline CDR1 and CDR2: SGHTA and FQGNSA. This CDR3 has 14 residues. The CDR3 bases are TGTGCCAGCAGCTTAGCAGGGACAGGCGATGGCTACACCTTC. It codes for CASSLAGTGDGYTF.

The CDR3 DNA follows: TGTGCCAGCTCACCACGGTTAGAAAACTATGGCTACACCTTC. Protein: CASSPRLENYGYTF. V and J are TRBV18 and TRBJ1-2; D ambiguous. Trimming took off 1 base at V and 2 bases at J, with 8 bases between the two ends. Germline assignment: CDR1 KGHSH and CDR2 LQKENI. The CDR3 is 14 residues long.

The chain combines TRBV30 with TRBJ2-3; TRBD2 aligns across 8 bases. This CDR3 is 14 amino acids long. In germline, CDR1 is GTSNPN, CDR2 SVGIG (reference sequence). Trimming removed 8 bases from V and 0 bases from J; junction bases left unmatched: 7. CDR3 nucleotide sequence: TGTGCCCGGGGGGGCACCTCTAGCACAGATACGCAGTATTTT. Its protein is CARGGTSSTDTQYF.

This clone was seen more than once but under ten times. This rearrangement joins TRBV4-3 to TRBJ1-4; 9 positions match TRBD1. The junction had 12 bases not matched to a gene; V was cut back by 0 bases and J by 7 bases. The germline V gene encodes CDR1 LGHNA and CDR2 YSLEER. The CDR3 consists of 18 residues. The CDR3 is CASSQEAGTGSGGEKLFF. The CDR3 DNA follows: TGCGCCAGCAGCCAAGAGGCAGGGACAGGGTCCGGCGGTGAAAAACTGTTTTTT.

The chain employs TRBV19 and TRBJ2-7; D uncertain. The CDR3 runs to 15 residues. The V end lost 1 base, the J end lost 2 bases, and 12 bases lay between the germline ends. CDR1 is LNHDA and CDR2 is SQIVND in the germline V gene (reference sequence). Here the CDR3 reads CASSIGASKPYEQYF. The CDR3 DNA is TGTGCCAGTAGTATAGGAGCAAGCAAACCCTACGAGCAGTACTTC.

The chain is built from TRBV9 and TRBJ2-1; TRBD2 aligns across 9 bases. J was trimmed by 4 bases and V by 3 bases; bases with no gene match: 11. Germline V CDR1 and CDR2: SGDLS, YYNGEE. This CDR3 spans 17 amino acids. CDR3 sequence: CASSGKAGGPRYNEQFF. The CDR3 DNA follows: TGTGCCAGCAGCGGGAAAGCGGGGGGCCCTCGATACAATGAGCAGTTCTTC.

This rearrangement joins TRBV4-2 to TRBJ1-3; TRBD1 matches 7 bases. Germline V gene sequence: CDR1 LGHNA, CDR2 YNFKEQ. This CDR3 is built from 16 residues. After removal of 3 bases from V and 3 bases from J, the junction contained 8 bases not matched to a gene. CDR3 protein: CASSHDPTGNGNTIYF. Here the CDR3 DNA reads TGTGCCAGCAGCCATGATCCGACAGGGAATGGAAACACCATATATTTT.

This clone came up once. The chain recombines TRBV4-3 with TRBJ1-4; the D is unclear. Per the germline V gene, CDR1 is LGHNA and CDR2 is YSLEER. This CDR3 is 14 amino acids long. Trimming took 3 bases from V and 8 from J, leaving 13 bases between them. CDR3 sequence (DNA): TGCGCCAGCAGCCACAACATCGATGGCGAAAAACTGTTTTTT. Amino acid sequence: CASSHNIDGEKLFF.